Listed below are T cell receptor beta chains from one sample, sequenced in a study of CD8 T cells in Susac syndrome. TCRdb itself ran the immunoSEQ multiplex PCR reads through MiXCR, one entry per CDR3 protein. The sample has fewer than 150,000 distinct CDR3 sequences; 95% are singletons. The specimen was CD8+ T cells from PBMCs. These receptors were taken from a human donor with Susac syndrome. Both conserved end residues are part of each CDR3. A D gene is named only where the DNA matches it firmly. Clone size is stated in some rows and not others, as once, few, many or a class when expanded.

TRBJ1-5 | TRBV24-1 | NA | NA | TGTGCCACCAGCGGGGATCAGCCCCAGCATTTT | CATSGDQPQHF
TRBJ1-2 | TRBV29-1 | NA | NA | TGCAGCGTTGCAGGGAACTATGGCTACACCTTC | CSVAGNYGYTF
TRBJ1-5 | TRBV15 | NA | NA | TGTGCCACCAGCACCTTGGGGTACGGCGGGCAGCCCCAGCATTTT | CATSTLGYGGQPQHF
TRBJ1-2 | TRBV10-3 | NA | TRBD1 | TGTGCCATCATGGGACAGGGTCCCTATGGCTACACCTTC | CAIMGQGPYGYTF
TRBJ2-5 | TRBV20-1 | once | NA | TGCAGTGCTAGAGACCAATATGGGGGACAAGAGACCCAGTACTTC | CSARDQYGGQETQYF
TRBJ2-3 | TRBV24-1 | NA | NA | TGTGCCACCAGTGATTGGGTGGACACAGATACGCAGTATTTT | CATSDWVDTDTQYF
TRBJ1-1 | TRBV3-1 | NA | TRBD1 | TGTGCCAGCAGCCTACCCGATACGACAGGGAATGAAGCTTTCTTT | CASSLPDTTGNEAFF
TRBJ2-3 | TRBV28 | once | TRBD2 | TGTGCCAGCAGTTCCGGGACTAGCGTCAGAGGCACAGATACGCAGTATTTT | CASSSGTSVRGTDTQYF
TRBJ2-7 | TRBV7-8 | NA | TRBD2 | TGTGCCAGCAGCTTAGAAGGACTAGCTGCCTACGAGCAGTACTTC | CASSLEGLAAYEQYF
TRBJ2-1 | TRBV10-1 | NA | NA | TGCGCCAGCAGTGGGGGGACCGAGCAGTTCTTC | CASSGGTEQFF
TRBJ2-7 | TRBV7-9 | NA | TRBD2 | TGTGCCAGCAGGGCGGGGAGCGGGAGTTTATACGAGCAGTACTTC | CASRAGSGSLYEQYF
TRBJ2-1 | TRBV18 | NA | TRBD1 | TGTGCCAGCTCACCCGGACAGGGATGGAATGAGCAGTTCTTC | CASSPGQGWNEQFF
TRBJ2-3 | TRBV5-6 | NA | TRBD1 | TGTGCCAGCAGCCCATGGGACAGGTTAACAGATACGCAGTATTTT | CASSPWDRLTDTQYF
TRBJ1-1 | TRBV27 | NA | NA | TGTGCCAGCAGTTTATCGTTGAACACTGAAGCTTTCTTT | CASSLSLNTEAFF
TRBJ2-7 | TRBV7-8 | NA | NA | TGTGCCAGCAGCAACCGACTATCCCCCTACGAGCAGTACTTC | CASSNRLSPYEQYF
TRBJ2-5 | TRBV27 | NA | NA | TGTGCCAGCAGTTTTGTAAGCTCTGGCCAAGAGACCCAGTACTTC | CASSFVSSGQETQYF
TRBJ2-7 | TRBV20-1 | NA | NA | TGCAGTCTGGGACACAGCTCCTACGAGCAGTACTTC | CSLGHSSYEQYF
TRBJ2-7 | TRBV28 | NA | NA | TGTGCCAGCAGTTTAGAGGTTGGGGAGAGTTCCTACGAGCAGTACTTC | CASSLEVGESSYEQYF
TRBJ2-1 | TRBV9 | NA | NA | TGTGCCAGCAGCGTAGCTAGGCAGGGCCGCCATGAGCAGTTCTTC | CASSVARQGRHEQFF
TRBJ1-5 | TRBV6-2/TRBV6-3 | NA | NA | TGTGCCAGCAGTTTTAATCCCCAGGGCCTGGGCAATCAGCCCCAGCATTTT | CASSFNPQGLGNQPQHF
TRBJ1-4 | TRBV4-1 | NA | NA | TGCGCCAGCAGCCCTGGGGGTCGGGTCGGGCACGAAAAACTGTTTTTT | CASSPGGRVGHEKLFF
TRBJ2-1 | TRBV7-3 | NA | NA | TGTGCCAGCAGCTTAATTGGAGCGGGTGAGCAGTTCTTC | CASSLIGAGEQFF
TRBJ2-7 | TRBV4-1 | NA | NA | TGCGCCAGCAGCCAAAATAGGGCAGGAGCCTACGAGCAGTACTTC | CASSQNRAGAYEQYF
TRBJ2-5 | TRBV6-5 | NA | TRBD2 | TGTGCCACTACCTTAAGCCCGGGGGGCCAAGAGACCCAGTACTTC | CATTLSPGGQETQYF
TRBJ2-7 | TRBV12-3/TRBV12-4 | NA | TRBD1 | TGTGCCAGCAGCTACGGACAGGGCTCCTACGAGCAGTACTTC | CASSYGQGSYEQYF
TRBJ2-4 | TRBV5-6 | NA | NA | TGTGCCAGCAGCTTGGCGTTAGCCAAAAACATTCAGTACTTC | CASSLALAKNIQYF
TRBJ1-4 | TRBV6-6 | NA | TRBD1 | TGTGCCACCAAAGACAGGGCTGAAAAACTGTTTTTT | CATKDRAEKLFF
TRBJ2-5 | TRBV6-5 | NA | NA | TGTGCCAGCAGACCCAGAGGGGTGATTGAGACCCAGTACTTC | CASRPRGVIETQYF
TRBJ1-2 | TRBV2 | once | TRBD1 | TGTGCCAGCAGCCAAGGGACAGCTAACTATGGCTACACCTTC | CASSQGTANYGYTF
TRBJ2-7 | TRBV14 | NA | NA | TGTGCCAGCAGCCAAGAAGGGTCACCCCTCGGCTCCTACGAGCAGTACTTC | CASSQEGSPLGSYEQYF
TRBJ2-2 | TRBV20-1 | NA | NA | TGCAGTGCCAGGGGGGGGGAGGACACCGGGGAGCTGTTTTTT | CSARGGEDTGELFF
TRBJ2-7 | TRBV5-6 | NA | NA | TGTGCCAGCAGCTGGGGACAAGACTACGAGCAGTACTTC | CASSWGQDYEQYF
TRBJ2-1 | TRBV11-1 | NA | NA | TGTGCCAGCAGCTTGGGATCGCCCAGGGAGCAGTTCTTC | CASSLGSPREQFF
TRBJ2-1 | TRBV2 | NA | NA | TGTGCCAGCACCGGGCTTTTGGGAGGTCGTCCCGGATACAATGAGCAGTTCTTC | CASTGLLGGRPGYNEQFF
TRBJ2-3 | TRBV29-1 | NA | NA | TGCAGCGTGGACAGTTACCGCACAGATACGCAGTATTTT | CSVDSYRTDTQYF
TRBJ2-7 | TRBV18 | NA | NA | TGTGCCAGCTCACCAAGGACTGACGAGCAGTACTTC | CASSPRTDEQYF
TRBJ2-3 | TRBV10-3 | NA | TRBD1 | TGTGCCATCAGTAAGACAGGGGAGGGCACAGATACGCAGTATTTT | CAISKTGEGTDTQYF
TRBJ2-1 | TRBV24-1 | once | NA | TGTGCCACCAGTGATCGCTCCGCAGGCCTCTCCTACAATGAGCAGTTCTTC | CATSDRSAGLSYNEQFF
TRBJ2-7 | TRBV14 | few | NA | TGTGCCAGCAGCCAAGAGTCCTACGAGCAGTACTTC | CASSQESYEQYF
TRBJ2-1 | TRBV14 | NA | NA | TGTGCCAGCGAGGGGCCGGGCTCCTACAATGAGCAGTTCTTC | CASEGPGSYNEQFF
TRBJ1-5 | TRBV5-1 | NA | TRBD1 | TGCGCCAGCAGCTTGGGACAGGGGATCAATCAGCCCCAGCATTTT | CASSLGQGINQPQHF
TRBJ2-2 | TRBV7-9 | NA | NA | TGTGCCAGCAGCTTAACGGTTTCACTCACCGGGGAGCTGTTTTTT | CASSLTVSLTGELFF
TRBJ2-5 | TRBV14 | NA | TRBD2 | TGTGCCAGCAGCCATGACGGACTAGCGGGAGACCAAGAGACCCAGTACTTC | CASSHDGLAGDQETQYF
TRBJ2-3 | TRBV15 | NA | NA | TGTGCCACCAGTACCGGGGCCAGGGAAGATACGCAGTATTTT | CATSTGAREDTQYF
TRBJ2-5 | TRBV7-3 | NA | TRBD2 | TGTGCCAGCAGCCTAAGAGCGGGAGATGGGGTAGAGACCCAGTACTTC | CASSLRAGDGVETQYF
TRBJ1-4 | TRBV7-9 | NA | NA | TGTGCCAGCAGCCCCTCCCGCCGAGGGTTCTATGAAAAACTGTTTTTT | CASSPSRRGFYEKLFF
TRBJ1-4 | TRBV3-1 | once | NA | TGTGCCAGCAGCCAAGTCACAGGCGGAAATGAAAAACTGTTTTTT | CASSQVTGGNEKLFF
TRBJ1-5 | TRBV2 | NA | NA | TGTGCCAGCAGTCCGGGACCGGTGGGCAATCAGCCCCAGCATTTT | CASSPGPVGNQPQHF
TRBJ1-2 | TRBV27 | NA | NA | TGTGCCAGCAGCCCAGGGAATGACTATGGCTACACCTTC | CASSPGNDYGYTF
TRBJ2-2 | TRBV9 | NA | TRBD1 | TGTGCCAGCAGCCTCCGGGACAGGGGTGACACCGGGGAGCTGTTTTTT | CASSLRDRGDTGELFF
TRBJ1-2 | TRBV7-8 | NA | TRBD1 | TGTGCCAGCAGCCCTTCCGGGACAGGGGGAATTTATGGCTACACCTTC | CASSPSGTGGIYGYTF
TRBJ1-2 | TRBV10-2 | NA | NA | TGCGCCAGCAGCCCTCCTGGGGGAGGCTACACCTTC | CASSPPGGGYTF
TRBJ2-3 | TRBV7-8 | NA | TRBD2 | TGTGCCAGCAGCATGGGGCTAGCGGGATTGGCGACAGATACGCAGTATTTT | CASSMGLAGLATDTQYF